The entry that follows covers one T cell receptor beta chain sequence. The antigen remains undetermined. The sample is drawn from a study of OX40 agonist ivuxolimab in advanced cancers. The wider study: All patients had ivuxolimab intravenously every 2 weeks at 0.01 to 10 mg/kg. One patient with hepatocellular carcinoma and two with cutaneous melanoma, three in all, had partial responses. Study findings and constraints: Doses of 0.1 to 3.0 mg/kg were accompanied by clonal expansion of CD4+ and CD8+ blood T cells by week 6.

The germline V and J ends were trimmed by 3 bases and 4 bases, with 12 bases remaining between them. CDR1 LNHDA and CDR2 SQIVND come from the germline V gene (reference sequence). This CDR3 region has 14 residues. Measured with immunoSEQ multiplex PCR; TCRdb has only the in-frame clones, and not every one. In the table there are 70,000 or so clones, nearly 90% of which are singletons. The sequenced sample was CD4+ or CD8+ T cells sorted from blood, obtained in a trial of the OX40 agonist ivuxolimab. This receptor was obtained from an adult with an advanced solid tumor such as melanoma, head and neck, liver or kidney cancer. V and J are TRBV19 and TRBJ1-1; D might be TRBD1 (6 bases). Here the CDR3 DNA reads TGTGCCAGTAGTATCGACAGGATGGGCACTGAAGCTTTCTTT. It encodes CASSIDRMGTEAFF. The whole variable domain, remainder taken from reference TRBV19 and TRBJ1-1, is DGGITQSPKYLFRKEGQNVTLSCEQNLNHDAMYWYRQDPGQGLRLIYYSQIVNDFQKGDIAEGYSVSREKKESFPLTVTSAQKNPTAFYLCASSIDRMGTEAFFGQGTRLTVV.